This is a list of T cell receptor beta chains from one sample in a study of blood T cell repertoires in COVID-19. The protocol was immunoSEQ multiplex PCR, while the TCRdb copy is restricted to in-frame clones and leaves out a portion. Of roughly 29,000 clones in the sample, roughly 84% were seen once. What was sequenced was peripheral blood. All receptors derive from a man at least 80 years old with active COVID-19. The CDR3 runs from the conserved cysteine through the conserved F or W. The D gene is left open where the match is weak. Clone size is given for some rows only: seen once, a few or many times, or a class if the clone is expanded.

clone size: once; J gene: TRBJ2-5; D gene: -; V gene: TRBV30; CDR3 protein: CAWSVDSSQETQYF; CDR3 DNA: TGTGCCTGGAGTGTCGATTCTAGCCAAGAGACCCAGTACTTC
clone size: -; J gene: TRBJ2-6; D gene: -; V gene: TRBV11-2; CDR3 protein: CASSPGDYSGANVLTF; CDR3 DNA: TGTGCCAGCAGCCCAGGGGACTACTCTGGGGCCAACGTCCTGACTTTC
clone size: medium-sized; J gene: TRBJ2-7; D gene: TRBD2; V gene: TRBV5-6; CDR3 protein: CASRAGLGGDEQYF; CDR3 DNA: TGTGCCAGCAGGGCGGGACTAGGTGGCGACGAGCAGTACTTC
clone size: -; J gene: TRBJ2-7; D gene: TRBD1; V gene: TRBV6-5; CDR3 protein: CASSLPGQPSYEQYF; CDR3 DNA: TGTGCCAGCAGTCTACCGGGACAGCCTTCCTACGAGCAGTACTTC
clone size: -; J gene: TRBJ1-2; D gene: TRBD1; V gene: TRBV10-3; CDR3 protein: CAITLGQGADGYTF; CDR3 DNA: TGTGCCATAACCTTAGGGCAGGGGGCGGATGGCTACACCTTC
clone size: -; J gene: TRBJ2-4; D gene: -; V gene: TRBV29-1; CDR3 protein: CSVLRGSAKNIQYF; CDR3 DNA: TGCAGCGTGCTCAGGGGTTCGGCCAAAAACATTCAGTACTTC
clone size: -; J gene: TRBJ2-5; D gene: -; V gene: TRBV5-1; CDR3 protein: CASSLGQLRQETQYF; CDR3 DNA: TGCGCCAGCAGCTTGGGACAGCTTCGCCAAGAGACCCAGTACTTC
clone size: -; J gene: TRBJ1-3; D gene: -; V gene: TRBV28; CDR3 protein: CASGGARNTIYF; CDR3 DNA: TGTGCCAGCGGGGGGGCCAGAAACACCATATATTTT
clone size: -; J gene: TRBJ1-2; D gene: -; V gene: TRBV10-3; CDR3 protein: CAIRDTGNYGYTF; CDR3 DNA: TGTGCCATCAGGGATACAGGGAACTATGGCTACACCTTC
clone size: -; J gene: TRBJ1-1; D gene: -; V gene: TRBV7-9; CDR3 protein: CASSLGLPGVLNTEAFF; CDR3 DNA: TGTGCCAGCAGCTTAGGCTTACCGGGGGTACTGAACACTGAAGCTTTCTTT
clone size: -; J gene: TRBJ2-1; D gene: TRBD2; V gene: TRBV29-1; CDR3 protein: CSVGGSGGYNEQFF; CDR3 DNA: TGCAGCGTTGGGGGTAGCGGGGGCTACAATGAGCAGTTCTTC
clone size: few; J gene: TRBJ1-6; D gene: TRBD1; V gene: TRBV6-1; CDR3 protein: CASSEGRDRSNSPLHF; CDR3 DNA: TGTGCCAGCAGTGAAGGTAGGGACAGAAGTAATTCACCCCTCCACTTT
clone size: -; J gene: TRBJ2-2; D gene: TRBD1; V gene: TRBV5-3; CDR3 protein: CARSARDRGAGELFF; CDR3 DNA: TGTGCCAGAAGCGCCCGGGACAGGGGGGCCGGGGAGCTGTTTTTT
clone size: -; J gene: TRBJ2-2; D gene: -; V gene: TRBV19; CDR3 protein: CASSINPPPSTGELFF; CDR3 DNA: TGTGCCAGTAGTATAAACCCCCCTCCGAGCACCGGGGAGCTGTTTTTT
clone size: -; J gene: TRBJ2-3; D gene: -; V gene: TRBV14; CDR3 protein: CASSQSGLVVDF; CDR3 DNA: TGTGCCAGCAGCCAATCAGGGTTGGTGGTGGATTTT
clone size: once; J gene: TRBJ1-4; D gene: -; V gene: TRBV28; CDR3 protein: CASSLQQGNEKLFF; CDR3 DNA: TGTGCCAGCAGTTTACAACAGGGAAATGAAAAACTGTTTTTT
clone size: -; J gene: TRBJ2-1; D gene: TRBD2; V gene: TRBV7-9; CDR3 protein: CASSRGGTYNEQFF; CDR3 DNA: TGTGCCAGCAGTCGGGGGGGAACTTACAATGAGCAGTTCTTC
clone size: -; J gene: TRBJ1-5; D gene: -; V gene: TRBV30; CDR3 protein: CAWGLGGDLPQHF; CDR3 DNA: TGTGCCTGGGGACTCGGGGGAGACCTGCCCCAGCATTTT
clone size: -; J gene: TRBJ1-2; D gene: -; V gene: TRBV6-1; CDR3 protein: CASSEPGGSSYTF; CDR3 DNA: TGTGCCAGCAGTGAACCGGGGGGATCGAGCTACACCTTC
clone size: -; J gene: TRBJ2-1; D gene: TRBD2; V gene: TRBV20-1; CDR3 protein: CSASSGGFNEQFF; CDR3 DNA: TGCAGTGCTAGTAGCGGGGGGTTCAATGAGCAGTTCTTC
clone size: once; J gene: TRBJ1-2; D gene: TRBD1; V gene: TRBV13; CDR3 protein: CASRTGQGSGGYTF; CDR3 DNA: TGTGCCAGCAGGACGGGACAGGGGTCTGGTGGCTACACCTTC
clone size: -; J gene: TRBJ1-2; D gene: TRBD1; V gene: TRBV7-7; CDR3 protein: CASSLARTGTRGYTF; CDR3 DNA: TGTGCTAGCAGCCTCGCCCGGACAGGGACACGGGGCTACACCTTC
clone size: -; J gene: TRBJ1-6; D gene: -; V gene: TRBV25-1; CDR3 protein: CASSEPPRGSPLHF; CDR3 DNA: TGTGCCAGCAGTGAACCTCCTCGCGGTTCACCCCTCCACTTT
clone size: -; J gene: TRBJ1-2; D gene: TRBD1; V gene: TRBV5-1; CDR3 protein: CASSLNGQDDGYTF; CDR3 DNA: TGCGCCAGCAGCTTGAATGGACAGGATGATGGCTACACCTTC
clone size: -; J gene: TRBJ2-1; D gene: -; V gene: TRBV18; CDR3 protein: CASSPMATSSYNEQFF; CDR3 DNA: TGTGCCAGCTCACCAATGGCGACTTCGTCCTACAATGAGCAGTTCTTC
clone size: -; J gene: TRBJ2-3; D gene: -; V gene: TRBV3-1/TRBV3-2; CDR3 protein: CASSQLGGGSTDTQYF; CDR3 DNA: TGTGCCAGCAGCCAACTAGGGGGGGGTAGCACAGATACGCAGTATTTT
clone size: -; J gene: TRBJ1-3; D gene: TRBD1; V gene: TRBV6-1; CDR3 protein: CASSERGLSGNTIYF; CDR3 DNA: TGTGCCAGCAGTGAAAGGGGGCTCTCTGGAAACACCATATATTTT
clone size: -; J gene: TRBJ1-1; D gene: TRBD1; V gene: TRBV5-4; CDR3 protein: CASSWDHRGNTEAFF; CDR3 DNA: TGTGCCAGCAGCTGGGACCACAGGGGGAACACTGAAGCTTTCTTT
clone size: -; J gene: TRBJ2-3; D gene: -; V gene: TRBV19; CDR3 protein: CASRRRGDSTDTQYF; CDR3 DNA: TGTGCCAGCCGAAGGAGGGGCGACAGCACAGATACGCAGTATTTT
clone size: few; J gene: TRBJ1-1; D gene: -; V gene: TRBV18; CDR3 protein: CASSPSAQGAEAFF; CDR3 DNA: TGTGCCAGCTCACCCTCGGCCCAGGGTGCTGAAGCTTTCTTT
clone size: -; J gene: TRBJ1-1; D gene: -; V gene: TRBV30; CDR3 protein: CAWSLGGATGEAFF; CDR3 DNA: TGTGCCTGGAGTCTCGGGGGGGCTACGGGTGAAGCTTTCTTT
clone size: -; J gene: TRBJ2-3; D gene: TRBD1; V gene: TRBV29-1; CDR3 protein: CSAGQGLGTDTQYF; CDR3 DNA: TGCAGCGCAGGACAGGGGCTCGGCACAGATACGCAGTATTTT
clone size: -; J gene: TRBJ2-2; D gene: -; V gene: TRBV6-5; CDR3 protein: CASSLGGGLLPGELFF; CDR3 DNA: TGTGCCAGCAGTTTAGGAGGAGGACTCCTCCCCGGGGAGCTGTTTTTT
clone size: few; J gene: TRBJ2-3; D gene: -; V gene: TRBV4-2; CDR3 protein: CASSQGSGGGTDTQYF; CDR3 DNA: TGTGCCAGCAGCCAGGGTAGCGGCGGGGGCACAGATACGCAGTATTTT
clone size: -; J gene: TRBJ2-2; D gene: -; V gene: TRBV24-1; CDR3 protein: CATSGGPSNTGELFF; CDR3 DNA: TGTGCCACCAGTGGTGGGCCGTCGAACACCGGGGAGCTGTTTTTT
clone size: -; J gene: TRBJ1-1; D gene: -; V gene: TRBV3-1/TRBV3-2; CDR3 protein: CASSQESEAFF; CDR3 DNA: TGTGCCAGCAGCCAGGAGTCAGAAGCTTTCTTT
clone size: -; J gene: TRBJ2-1; D gene: TRBD2; V gene: TRBV6-4; CDR3 protein: CASSDSASGGGEQFF; CDR3 DNA: TGTGCCAGCAGTGACTCGGCTAGCGGGGGTGGTGAGCAGTTCTTC
clone size: -; J gene: TRBJ2-3; D gene: -; V gene: TRBV27; CDR3 protein: CASSLSRRDTQYF; CDR3 DNA: TGTGCCAGCAGTTTATCGAGGCGGGATACGCAGTATTTT
clone size: few; J gene: TRBJ1-5; D gene: TRBD1; V gene: TRBV9; CDR3 protein: CASSAGTAGISPQHF; CDR3 DNA: TGTGCCAGCAGCGCCGGGACAGCCGGCATTTCGCCCCAGCATTTT